This T cell receptor beta chain was observed in a study of T cell responses to AZD1222 COVID-19 vaccine. Germline lookup yields CDR1 MDHEN and CDR2 SYDVKM. With V trimmed by 10 bases and J by 0 bases, 9 bases remained unmatched. The CDR3 sequence is 15 residues long. Generated by immunoSEQ multiplex PCR, the TCRdb table keeps only in-frame clones and is missing some. Here the sample spans 74,000 or so clones, around four fifths being singletons. V is TRBV28 and J is TRBJ1-3; 7 bases align to TRBD1. The source material was peripheral blood, sampled on day 0 of AZD1222 vaccination. This TCR derives from an adult in good health. CDR3 nucleotide sequence: TGTGCCATCAGGGGGGCAGCGGACTCTGGAAACACCATATATTTT. Protein: CAIRGAADSGNTIYF.